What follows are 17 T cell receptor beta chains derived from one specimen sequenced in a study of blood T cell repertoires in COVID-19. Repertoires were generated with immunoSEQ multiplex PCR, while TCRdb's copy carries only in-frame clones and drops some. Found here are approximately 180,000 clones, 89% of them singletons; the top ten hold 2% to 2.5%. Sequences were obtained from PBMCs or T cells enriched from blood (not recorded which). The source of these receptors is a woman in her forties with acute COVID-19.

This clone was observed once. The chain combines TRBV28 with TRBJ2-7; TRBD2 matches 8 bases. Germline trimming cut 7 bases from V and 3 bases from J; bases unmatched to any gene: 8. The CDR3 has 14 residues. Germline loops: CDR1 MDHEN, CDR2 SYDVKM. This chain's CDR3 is CASTKRGTLYEQYF. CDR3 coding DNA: TGTGCCAGCACCAAGCGGGGGACCCTCTACGAGCAGTACTTC.

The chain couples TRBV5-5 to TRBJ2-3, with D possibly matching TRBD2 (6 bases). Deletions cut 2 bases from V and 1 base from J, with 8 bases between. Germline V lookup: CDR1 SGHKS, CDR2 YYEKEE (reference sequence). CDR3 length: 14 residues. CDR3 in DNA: TGTGCCAGCAGCTTTTCTAGCGGCACAGATACGCAGTATTTT. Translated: CASSFSSGTDTQYF.

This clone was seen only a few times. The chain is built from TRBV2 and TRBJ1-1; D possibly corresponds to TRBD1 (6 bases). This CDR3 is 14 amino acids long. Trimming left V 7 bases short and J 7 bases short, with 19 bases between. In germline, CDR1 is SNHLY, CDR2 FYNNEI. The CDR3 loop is CASTRLRTGFEAFF. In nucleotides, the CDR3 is TGTGCCAGCACTCGACTCCGAACAGGGTTTGAAGCTTTCTTT.

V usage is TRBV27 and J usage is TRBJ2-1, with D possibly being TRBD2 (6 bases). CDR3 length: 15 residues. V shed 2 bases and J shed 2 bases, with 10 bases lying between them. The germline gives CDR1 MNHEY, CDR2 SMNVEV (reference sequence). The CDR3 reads CASSLGGRTYNEQFF. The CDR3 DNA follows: TGTGCCAGCAGTTTAGGAGGGAGGACCTACAATGAGCAGTTCTTC.

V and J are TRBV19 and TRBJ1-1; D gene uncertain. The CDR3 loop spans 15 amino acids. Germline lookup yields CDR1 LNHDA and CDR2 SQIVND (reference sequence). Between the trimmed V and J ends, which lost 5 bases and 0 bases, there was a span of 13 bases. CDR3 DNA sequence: TGTGCCAGTAGTGGCAACAGCTTCATGAACACTGAAGCTTTCTTT. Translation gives CASSGNSFMNTEAFF.

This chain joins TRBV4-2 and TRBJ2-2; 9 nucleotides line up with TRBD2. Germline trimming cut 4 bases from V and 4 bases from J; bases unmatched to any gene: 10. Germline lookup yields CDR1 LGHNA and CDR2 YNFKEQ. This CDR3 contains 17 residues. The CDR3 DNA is TGTGCCAGCAGCCTAAGATATTTGACTAGCGGCACCGGGGAGCTGTTTTTT. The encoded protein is CASSLRYLTSGTGELFF.

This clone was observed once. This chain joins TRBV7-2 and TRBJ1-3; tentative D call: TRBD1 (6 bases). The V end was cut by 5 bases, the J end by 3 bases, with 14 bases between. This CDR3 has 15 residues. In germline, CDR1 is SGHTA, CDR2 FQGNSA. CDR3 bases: TGTGCCAGCAGCGATGATACAGGGTTTGGAAACACCATATATTTT. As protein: CASSDDTGFGNTIYF. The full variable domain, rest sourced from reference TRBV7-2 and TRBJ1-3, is GAGVSQSPSNKVTEKGKDVELRCDPISGHTALYWYRQSLGQGLEFLIYFQGNSAPDKSGLPSDRFSAERTGGSVSTLTIQRTQQEDSAVYLCASSDDTGFGNTIYFGEGSWLTVV.

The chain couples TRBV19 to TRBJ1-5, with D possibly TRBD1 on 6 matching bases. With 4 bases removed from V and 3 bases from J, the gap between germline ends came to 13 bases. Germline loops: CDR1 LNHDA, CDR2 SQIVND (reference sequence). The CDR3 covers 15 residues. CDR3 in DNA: TGTGCCAGTAGTACCCGGACAGCATTCAATCAGCCCCAGCATTTT. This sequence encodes CASSTRTAFNQPQHF.

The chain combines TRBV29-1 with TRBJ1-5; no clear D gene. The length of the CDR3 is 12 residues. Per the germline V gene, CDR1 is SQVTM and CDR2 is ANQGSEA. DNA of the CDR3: TGCAGTCTAACCGGGGATCATCAGCCCCAGCATTTT. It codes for CSLTGDHQPQHF. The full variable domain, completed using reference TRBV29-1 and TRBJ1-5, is SAVISQKPSRDICQRGTSLTIQCQVDSQVTMMFWYRQQPGQSLTLIATANQGSEATYESGFVIDKFPISRPNLTFSTLTVSNMSPEDSSIYLCSLTGDHQPQHFGDGTRLSIL.

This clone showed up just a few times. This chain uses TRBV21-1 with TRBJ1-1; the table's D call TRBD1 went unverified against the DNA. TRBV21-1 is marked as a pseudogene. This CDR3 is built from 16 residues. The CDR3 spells CASSGGQGIKATEAFF. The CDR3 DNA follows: TGTGCCAGCAGCGGCGGGCAGGGGATAAAGGCCACTGAAGCTTTCTTT.

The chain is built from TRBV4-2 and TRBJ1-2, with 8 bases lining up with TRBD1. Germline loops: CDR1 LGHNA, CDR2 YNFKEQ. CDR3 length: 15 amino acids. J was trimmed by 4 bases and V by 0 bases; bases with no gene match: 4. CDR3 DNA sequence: TGTGCCAGCAGCCAAGAACAGGGGGTTTCCTATGGCTACACCTTC. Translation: CASSQEQGVSYGYTF.

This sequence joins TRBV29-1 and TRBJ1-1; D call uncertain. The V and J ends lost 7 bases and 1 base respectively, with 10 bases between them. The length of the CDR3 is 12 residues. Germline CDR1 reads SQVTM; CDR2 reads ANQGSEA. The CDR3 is CSASLENTEAFF. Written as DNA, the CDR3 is TGCAGCGCCTCACTAGAGAACACTGAAGCTTTCTTT.

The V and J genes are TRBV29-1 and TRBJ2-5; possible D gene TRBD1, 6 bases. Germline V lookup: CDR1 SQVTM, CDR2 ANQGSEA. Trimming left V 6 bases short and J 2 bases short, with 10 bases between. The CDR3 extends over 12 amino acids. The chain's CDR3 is CSVAQGQETQYF. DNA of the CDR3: TGCAGCGTAGCACAGGGACAAGAGACCCAGTACTTC.

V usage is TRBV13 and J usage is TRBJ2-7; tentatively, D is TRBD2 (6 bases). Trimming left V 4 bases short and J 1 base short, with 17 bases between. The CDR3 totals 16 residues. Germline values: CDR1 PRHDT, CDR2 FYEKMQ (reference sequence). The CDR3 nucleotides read TGTGCCAGCAGCTCCCATCTCTTGACTAGATCCTACGAGCAGTACTTC. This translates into CASSSHLLTRSYEQYF. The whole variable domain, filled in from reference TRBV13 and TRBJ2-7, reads AAGVIQSPRHLIKEKRETATLKCYPIPRHDTVYWYQQGPGQDPQFLISFYEKMQSDKGSIPDRFSAQQFSDYHSELNMSSLELGDSALYFCASSSHLLTRSYEQYFGPGTRLTVT.

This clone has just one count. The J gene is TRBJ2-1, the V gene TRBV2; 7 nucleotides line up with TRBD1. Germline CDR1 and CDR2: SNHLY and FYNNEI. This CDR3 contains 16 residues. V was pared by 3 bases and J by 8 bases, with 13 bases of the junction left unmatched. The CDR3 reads CASSDGWRVQGDEQFF. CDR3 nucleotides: TGTGCCAGCAGTGATGGTTGGCGGGTCCAGGGGGATGAGCAGTTCTTC. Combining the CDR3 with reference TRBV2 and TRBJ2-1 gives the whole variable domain EPEVTQTPSHQVTQMGQEVILRCVPISNHLYFYWYRQILGQKVEFLVSFYNNEISEKSEIFDDQFSVERPDGSNFTLKIRSTKLEDSAMYFCASSDGWRVQGDEQFFGPGTRLTVL.

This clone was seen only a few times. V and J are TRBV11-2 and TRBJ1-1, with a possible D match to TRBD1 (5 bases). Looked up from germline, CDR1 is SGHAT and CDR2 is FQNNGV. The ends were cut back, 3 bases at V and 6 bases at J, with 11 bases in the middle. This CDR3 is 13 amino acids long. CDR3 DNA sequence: TGTGCCAGCAGCTTGGTGGGGGGACCTGAAGCTTTCTTT. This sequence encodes CASSLVGGPEAFF.

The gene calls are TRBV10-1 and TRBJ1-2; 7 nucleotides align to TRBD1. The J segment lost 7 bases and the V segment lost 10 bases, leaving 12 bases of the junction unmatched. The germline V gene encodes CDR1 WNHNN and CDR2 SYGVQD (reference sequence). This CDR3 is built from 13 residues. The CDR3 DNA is TGCGCCAAGGGTAGAAGGGGGCATCGTGGCTACACCTTC. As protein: CAKGRRGHRGYTF.